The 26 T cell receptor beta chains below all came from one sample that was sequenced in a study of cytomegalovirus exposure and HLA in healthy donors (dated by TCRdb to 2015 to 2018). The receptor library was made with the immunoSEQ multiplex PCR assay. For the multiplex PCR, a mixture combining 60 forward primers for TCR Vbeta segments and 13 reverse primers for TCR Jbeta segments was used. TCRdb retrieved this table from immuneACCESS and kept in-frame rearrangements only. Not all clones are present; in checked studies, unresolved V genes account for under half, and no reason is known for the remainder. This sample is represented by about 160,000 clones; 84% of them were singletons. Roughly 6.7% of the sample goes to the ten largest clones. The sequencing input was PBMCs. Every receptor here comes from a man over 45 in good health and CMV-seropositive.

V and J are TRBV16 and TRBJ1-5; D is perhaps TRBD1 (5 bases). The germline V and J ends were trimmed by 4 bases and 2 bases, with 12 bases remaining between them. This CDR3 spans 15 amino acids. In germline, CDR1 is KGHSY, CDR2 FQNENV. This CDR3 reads CASSPSRGGNQPQHF. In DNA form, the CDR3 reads TGTGCCAGCAGCCCCTCAAGGGGCGGCAATCAGCCCCAGCATTTT.

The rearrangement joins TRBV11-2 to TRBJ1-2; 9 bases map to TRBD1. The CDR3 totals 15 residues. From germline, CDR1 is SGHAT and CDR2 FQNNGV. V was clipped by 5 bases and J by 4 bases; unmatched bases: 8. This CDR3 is CASSAGTGRVYGYTF. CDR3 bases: TGTGCCAGCAGCGCCGGGACAGGGCGAGTCTATGGCTACACCTTC.

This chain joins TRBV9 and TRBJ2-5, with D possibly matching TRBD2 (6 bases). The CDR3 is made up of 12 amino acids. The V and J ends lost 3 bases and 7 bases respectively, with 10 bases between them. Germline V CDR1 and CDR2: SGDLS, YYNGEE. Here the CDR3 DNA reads TGTGCCAGCAGCGGGTCGGGGGTGACCCAGTACTTC. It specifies CASSGSGVTQYF.

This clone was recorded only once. The CDR3 DNA sequence: TGTGCCAGCAGTGAAAGGACTAGCGGGAGGGATGAGCAGTTCTTC. Its translation: CASSERTSGRDEQFF. This chain uses TRBV6-1 with TRBJ2-1; 15 bases are shared with TRBD2. V lost 2 bases to trimming and J lost 8 bases; unmatched junction nucleotides: 1. The CDR3 extends over 15 amino acids. CDR1 MNHNS and CDR2 SASEGT come from the germline V gene.

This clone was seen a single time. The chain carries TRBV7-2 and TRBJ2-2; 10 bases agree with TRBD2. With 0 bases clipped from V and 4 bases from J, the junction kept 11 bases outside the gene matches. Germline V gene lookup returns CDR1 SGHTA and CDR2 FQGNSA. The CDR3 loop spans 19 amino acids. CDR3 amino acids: CASSLAPPGTSVVTGELFF. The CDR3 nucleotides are TGTGCCAGCAGCTTAGCGCCACCGGGGACTAGCGTAGTCACCGGGGAGCTGTTTTTT.

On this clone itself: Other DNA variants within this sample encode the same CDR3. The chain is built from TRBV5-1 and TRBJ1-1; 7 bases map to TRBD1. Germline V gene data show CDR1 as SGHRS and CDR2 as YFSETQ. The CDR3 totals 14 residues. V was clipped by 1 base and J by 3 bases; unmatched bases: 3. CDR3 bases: TGCGCCAGCAGCTTGACAGGGGTCGACACTGAAGCTTTCTTT. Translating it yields CASSLTGVDTEAFF. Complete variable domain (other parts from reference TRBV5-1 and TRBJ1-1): KAGVTQTPRYLIKTRGQQVTLSCSPISGHRSVSWYQQTPGQGLQFLFEYFSETQRNKGNFPGRFSGRQFSNSRSEMNVSTLELGDSALYLCASSLTGVDTEAFFGQGTRLTVV.

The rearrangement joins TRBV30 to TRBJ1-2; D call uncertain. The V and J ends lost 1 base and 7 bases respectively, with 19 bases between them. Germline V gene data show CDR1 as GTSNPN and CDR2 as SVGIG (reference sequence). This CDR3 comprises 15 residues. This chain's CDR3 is CAWSGGAVGAFGYTF. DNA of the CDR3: TGTGCCTGGAGTGGCGGAGCGGTCGGAGCCTTTGGCTACACCTTC.

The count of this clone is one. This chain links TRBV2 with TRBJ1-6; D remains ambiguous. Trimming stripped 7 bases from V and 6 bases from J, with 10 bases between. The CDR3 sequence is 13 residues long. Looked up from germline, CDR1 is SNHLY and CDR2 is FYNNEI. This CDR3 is CASTQEFNSPLHF. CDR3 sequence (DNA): TGTGCCAGCACGCAGGAATTTAATTCACCCCTCCACTTT.

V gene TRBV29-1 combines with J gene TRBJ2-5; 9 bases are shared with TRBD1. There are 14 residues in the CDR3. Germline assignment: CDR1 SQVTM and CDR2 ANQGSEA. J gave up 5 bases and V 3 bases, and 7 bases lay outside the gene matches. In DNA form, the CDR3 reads TGCAGCGTTGATTTGGGACAGGGAAGGGAGACCCAGTACTTC. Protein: CSVDLGQGRETQYF.

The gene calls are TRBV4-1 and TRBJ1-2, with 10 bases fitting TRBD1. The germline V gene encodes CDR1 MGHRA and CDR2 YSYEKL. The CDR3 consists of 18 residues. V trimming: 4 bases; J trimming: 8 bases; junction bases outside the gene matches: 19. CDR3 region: CASSRAPKAGTGVAGYTF. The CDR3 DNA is TGCGCCAGCAGCCGAGCCCCGAAGGCCGGGACAGGGGTCGCGGGCTACACCTTC.

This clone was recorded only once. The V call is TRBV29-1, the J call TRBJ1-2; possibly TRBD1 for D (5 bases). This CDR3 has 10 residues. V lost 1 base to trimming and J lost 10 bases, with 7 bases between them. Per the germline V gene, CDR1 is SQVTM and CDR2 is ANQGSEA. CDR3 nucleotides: TGCAGCGTTGAAGCGACAGACTACACCTTC. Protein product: CSVEATDYTF.

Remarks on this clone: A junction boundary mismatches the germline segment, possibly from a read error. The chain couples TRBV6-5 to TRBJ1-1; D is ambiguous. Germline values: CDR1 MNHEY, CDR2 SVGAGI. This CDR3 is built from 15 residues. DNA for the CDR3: TGTGCCAGCGGTTACGGCGGTAACCGGAACACTGAAGCTTTCTTT. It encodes CASGYGGNRNTEAFF.

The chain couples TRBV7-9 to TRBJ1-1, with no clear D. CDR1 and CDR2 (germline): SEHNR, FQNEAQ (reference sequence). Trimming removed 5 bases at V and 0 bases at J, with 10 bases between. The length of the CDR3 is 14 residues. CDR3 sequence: CASSPTSLNTEAFF. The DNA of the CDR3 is TGTGCCAGCAGCCCCACATCCTTGAACACTGAAGCTTTCTTT.

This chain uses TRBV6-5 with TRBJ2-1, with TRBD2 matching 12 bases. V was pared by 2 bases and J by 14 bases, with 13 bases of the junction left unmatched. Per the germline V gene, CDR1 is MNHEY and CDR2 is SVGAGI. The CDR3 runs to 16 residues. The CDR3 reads CASSYGLAGGSSPEFF. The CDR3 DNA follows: TGTGCCAGCAGTTACGGCCTAGCGGGGGGGTCCTCCCCAGAGTTCTTC.

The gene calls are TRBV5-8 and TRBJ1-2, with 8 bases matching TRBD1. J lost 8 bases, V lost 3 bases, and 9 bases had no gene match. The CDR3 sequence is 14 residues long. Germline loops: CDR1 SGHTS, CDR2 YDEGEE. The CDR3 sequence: CASSSYLGQGGYTF. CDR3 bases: TGTGCCAGCAGCTCATACCTTGGACAGGGAGGCTACACCTTC.

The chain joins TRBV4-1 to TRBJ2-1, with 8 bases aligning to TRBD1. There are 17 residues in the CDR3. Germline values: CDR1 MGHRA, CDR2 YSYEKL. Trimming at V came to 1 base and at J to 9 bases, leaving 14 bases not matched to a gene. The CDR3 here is CASSQVYDETGAVEQFF. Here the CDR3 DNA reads TGCGCCAGCAGCCAAGTATACGACGAGACAGGGGCGGTTGAGCAGTTCTTC.

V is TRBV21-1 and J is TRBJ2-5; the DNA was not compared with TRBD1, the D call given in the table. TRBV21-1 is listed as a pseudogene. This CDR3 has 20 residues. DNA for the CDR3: TGTGCCAGCAGCAGACCCTCCGGGACAGGGGCGGATGGGCTCCAAGAGACCCAGTACTTC. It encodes CASSRPSGTGADGLQETQYF.

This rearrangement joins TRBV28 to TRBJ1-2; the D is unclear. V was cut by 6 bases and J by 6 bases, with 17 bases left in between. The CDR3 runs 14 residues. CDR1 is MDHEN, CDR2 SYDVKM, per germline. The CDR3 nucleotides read TGTGCCAGCAGCCGGGATCTACCTACCGATGGCTACACCTTC. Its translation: CASSRDLPTDGYTF.

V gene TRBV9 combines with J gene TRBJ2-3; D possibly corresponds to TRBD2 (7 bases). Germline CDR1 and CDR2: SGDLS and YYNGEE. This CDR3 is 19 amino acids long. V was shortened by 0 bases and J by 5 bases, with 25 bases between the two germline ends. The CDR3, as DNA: TGTGCCAGCAGCGTAGGCCACGTTTTAGGAGGGGGGGCTGTAGATACGCAGTATTTT. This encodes CASSVGHVLGGGAVDTQYF.

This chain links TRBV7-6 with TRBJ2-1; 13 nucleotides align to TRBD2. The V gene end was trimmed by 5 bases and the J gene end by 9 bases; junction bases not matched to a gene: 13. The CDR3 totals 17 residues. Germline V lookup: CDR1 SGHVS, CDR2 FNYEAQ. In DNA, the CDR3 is TGTGCCAGCAGCCGTCGGACTAGCGGGAGATCTCTCCGTGAGCAGTTCTTC. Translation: CASSRRTSGRSLREQFF.

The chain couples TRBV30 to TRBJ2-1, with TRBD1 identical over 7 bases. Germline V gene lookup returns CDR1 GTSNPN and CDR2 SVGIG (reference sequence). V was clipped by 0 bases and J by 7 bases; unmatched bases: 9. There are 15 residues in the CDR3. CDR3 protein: CAWSVLLQGKNEQFF. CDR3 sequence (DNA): TGTGCCTGGAGTGTACTGTTACAGGGGAAGAATGAGCAGTTCTTC.

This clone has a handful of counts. The CDR3 reads CASSGKGAAYNEQFF. DNA of the CDR3: TGTGCCAGCAGCGGAAAGGGAGCCGCTTACAATGAGCAGTTCTTC. The rearrangement links TRBV9 to TRBJ2-1; TRBD2 might be the D (5 bases). Germline loops: CDR1 SGDLS, CDR2 YYNGEE. The CDR3 has 15 amino acids. V was shortened by 3 bases and J by 4 bases, with 14 bases between the two germline ends.

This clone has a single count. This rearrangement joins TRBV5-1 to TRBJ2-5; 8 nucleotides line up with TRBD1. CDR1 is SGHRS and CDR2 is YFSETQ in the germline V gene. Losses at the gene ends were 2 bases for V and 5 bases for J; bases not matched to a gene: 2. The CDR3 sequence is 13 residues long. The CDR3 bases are TGCGCCAGCAGCTTCAGGGGGCCGGAGACCCAGTACTTC. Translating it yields CASSFRGPETQYF.

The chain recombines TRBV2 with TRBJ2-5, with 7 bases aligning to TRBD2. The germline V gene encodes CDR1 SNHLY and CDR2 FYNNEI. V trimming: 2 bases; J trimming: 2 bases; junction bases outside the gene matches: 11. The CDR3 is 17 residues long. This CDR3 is CASSEQTWRETQETQYF. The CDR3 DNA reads TGTGCCAGCAGTGAACAAACATGGCGGGAGACACAAGAGACCCAGTACTTC. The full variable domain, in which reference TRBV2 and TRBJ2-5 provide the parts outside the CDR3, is EPEVTQTPSHQVTQMGQEVILRCVPISNHLYFYWYRQILGQKVEFLVSFYNNEISEKSEIFDDQFSVERPDGSNFTLKIRSTKLEDSAMYFCASSEQTWRETQETQYFGPGTRLLVL.

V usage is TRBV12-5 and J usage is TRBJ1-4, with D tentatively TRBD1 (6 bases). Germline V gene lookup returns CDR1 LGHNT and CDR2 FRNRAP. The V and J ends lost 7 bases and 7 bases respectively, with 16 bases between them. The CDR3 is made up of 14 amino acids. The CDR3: CASAPQGVGEKLFF. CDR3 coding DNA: TGTGCTAGTGCCCCACAGGGAGTGGGTGAAAAACTGTTTTTT.

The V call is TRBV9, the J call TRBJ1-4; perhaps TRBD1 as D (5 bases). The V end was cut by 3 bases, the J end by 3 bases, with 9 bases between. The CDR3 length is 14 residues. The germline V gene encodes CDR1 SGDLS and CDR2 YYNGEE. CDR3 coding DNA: TGTGCCAGCAGCGCCAGGGAGGCTAATGAAAAACTGTTTTTT. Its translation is CASSAREANEKLFF.